This T cell receptor (beta chain) originates from a study of shared clonotypes between healthy human individuals. The CDR3 has 13 residues. Germline trimming cut 3 bases from V and 10 bases from J; bases unmatched to any gene: 6. Germline V gene lookup returns CDR1 GTSNPN and CDR2 SVGIG (reference sequence). The repertoire was sequenced with immunoSEQ multiplex PCR; TCRdb's copy has only in-frame clones and lacks some. Counted here are 2 million to 2.5 million clones, 85% to 95% occurring once; the ten biggest clones make up 0.37%. CD4+ cells were split into CD45RA+ naive and CD45RA-negative memory subsets.

Sequencing was done on a sample of naive CD4+ T cells from PBMCs. As to subset: CD45RA+ positively selected. The rearrangement links TRBV30 to TRBJ1-6; 7 nucleotides line up with TRBD1. This TCR was recovered from a man between 18 and 29 years old in good health. Some clones in this sample may be carry-over from other donors' samples. CDR3 nucleotides: TGTGCCTGGAGAAGGCAGGGGGTATCACCCCTCCACTTT. Protein product: CAWRRQGVSPLHF.